This T cell receptor (beta chain) comes out of a study of cytomegalovirus exposure and HLA in healthy donors. Study-wide findings and caveats: In vitro data verified three CMV-associated chains as specific for CMV antigens. In a later analysis, DRB1 alleles had the most associated TCRs; HLA-C alleles the fewest.

The CDR3 runs to 14 residues. The germline gives CDR1 SGHAT, CDR2 FQNNGV. V was pared by 1 base and J by 0 bases, with 0 bases of the junction left unmatched. The PCR ran on 60 Vbeta and 13 Jbeta primers. The data were produced by immunoSEQ multiplex PCR, yet TCRdb's version contains in-frame clones alone and is incomplete. Of 110,000 or so clones in the sample, 70% to 80% were seen once. Regarding this clone: The antigen is not known.

This chain uses TRBV11-2 with TRBJ2-7; TRBD2 matches at 7 bases. The TCR originated in a man aged 35-49 years in good health and CMV-seronegative. Sample: PBMCs. The CDR3 sequence: CASSLGDYSYEQYF. The CDR3 region has the DNA TGTGCCAGCAGCTTAGGGGACTACTCCTACGAGCAGTACTTC.